This T cell receptor (beta chain) is drawn from a study of patients and donors after allogeneic stem cell transplantation. Each CDR3 protein gets one entry after TCRdb re-called the RT-PCR reads with MiXCR. The table has over 130,000 distinct CDR3 sequences, about a third seen once. The CDR3 spans 16 residues. Germline V gene lookup returns CDR1 MGHRA and CDR2 YSYEKL. Trimming cost V 2 bases and J 5 bases, with 18 bases left between them. Sequencing was done on a sample of blood, either unsorted or a sorted T cell fraction (not recorded which). This TCR was recovered from a human donor who was either an allogeneic HSCT recipient or a stem cell or donor lymphocyte infusion donor (not recorded which). It is not recorded whose cells these are; they may come from a transplant donor. The chain employs TRBV4-1 and TRBJ1-1; D unresolved. CDR3 DNA sequence: TGCGCCAGCAGCCAAATCCCAACCAAGCGGGAGACTGAAGCTTTCTTT. Its translation is CASSQIPTKRETEAFF.